What follows is one T cell receptor beta chain and its context. The antigen is undetermined. The data stem from a study of graft-versus-host responses after intestinal transplantation. About the research overall: Anti-thymocyte globulin induction preceded about 3 years of tacrolimus and steroid maintenance in all recipients. Study-level results: Allografts of patients with graft-donor T cell macrochimerism showed high graft-versus-host to host-versus-graft clone ratios. Ileal or blood samples showed some GvH clones first, and such clones were also found in recipient marrow.

The table came from immunoSEQ multiplex PCR; TCRdb's copy has only in-frame clones and leaves some out. The sample lists 40,000 or so clones; around 92% were seen once. The clonotype originates from a human patient who received an intestinal transplant, so some T cells may come from the graft donor. The input for sequencing was PBMCs, taken about nine months after transplant.

The CDR3 reads CASSFPPGQGRYGYTF. CDR3 DNA sequence: TGTGCCAGCAGCTTCCCCCCGGGACAGGGACGCTATGGCTACACCTTC. The rearrangement links TRBV7-8 to TRBJ1-2, with 9 bases lining up with TRBD1. Germline assignment: CDR1 SGHVS and CDR2 FQNEAQ. The CDR3 consists of 16 residues. Trimming removed 3 bases from V and 4 bases from J; junction bases left unmatched: 9.